The T cell receptor beta chain described here comes from a study of cytomegalovirus exposure and HLA in healthy donors. Study results and caveats: The study recorded 150 to 200 TCR beta chains that were cytomegalovirus-associated.

Separation from the roughly 670-subject first cohort characterized the roughly 120-subject validation cohort, to which the donors belonged. Some clones are missing from TCRdb's copy, which holds only in-frame ones; the method was immunoSEQ multiplex PCR. There are about 130,000 clones in the sample; 89% occur only once, and 1.2% lies in the top ten. The length of the CDR3 is 13 residues. Trimming left V 8 bases short and J 3 bases short, with 10 bases between. Germline V gene data show CDR1 as SNHLY and CDR2 as FYNNEI. Comment on this clone: Its specificity is not known.

The specimen was PBMCs. The receptor was derived from a woman under 30 in good health and CMV-seronegative. The J gene is TRBJ2-2, the V gene TRBV2; tentatively, D is TRBD1 (6 bases). The CDR3 DNA reads TGTGCCAGCCACAGGGAAGACACCGGGGAGCTGTTTTTT. Translated, it gives CASHREDTGELFF.